This T cell receptor beta chain was identified in a study of memory CD4+ T cells and cytomegalovirus serostatus. On the study more broadly: Healthy Belgian adult donors included about nine CMV-positive and 24 CMV-negative people. Overall study results and limits: Each of approximately 73 CMV-associated TCRbeta sequences occurred in one to five individuals. CMV serostatus prediction reached median AUC roughly 0.95, or 0.91 with US-trained model.

The assay was immunoSEQ multiplex PCR, and TCRdb's table has in-frame clones only and misses some. In the table there are more than 55,000 clones, approximately 78% of which are singletons. The sort gate was single viable CD3+CD4+CD8-CD45RO+ cells for memory CD4+ T cells. Positive selection with CD4 microbeads enriched total CD4+ T cells. In this sample, this clone turned up once. Its specificity is unknown. Sequenced material: memory CD4+ T cells from blood. The receptor's source is an adult in good health and CMV-seronegative.

The CDR3 here is CASSAKTGYNEKLFF. The CDR3 nucleotides are TGTGCCAGCAGTGCCAAGACAGGGTATAATGAAAAACTGTTTTTT. The V call is TRBV28, the J call TRBJ1-4; 7 bases are a match to TRBD1. J was trimmed by 4 bases and V by 5 bases; bases with no gene match: 7. CDR3 length: 15 residues. Germline V lookup: CDR1 MDHEN, CDR2 SYDVKM.